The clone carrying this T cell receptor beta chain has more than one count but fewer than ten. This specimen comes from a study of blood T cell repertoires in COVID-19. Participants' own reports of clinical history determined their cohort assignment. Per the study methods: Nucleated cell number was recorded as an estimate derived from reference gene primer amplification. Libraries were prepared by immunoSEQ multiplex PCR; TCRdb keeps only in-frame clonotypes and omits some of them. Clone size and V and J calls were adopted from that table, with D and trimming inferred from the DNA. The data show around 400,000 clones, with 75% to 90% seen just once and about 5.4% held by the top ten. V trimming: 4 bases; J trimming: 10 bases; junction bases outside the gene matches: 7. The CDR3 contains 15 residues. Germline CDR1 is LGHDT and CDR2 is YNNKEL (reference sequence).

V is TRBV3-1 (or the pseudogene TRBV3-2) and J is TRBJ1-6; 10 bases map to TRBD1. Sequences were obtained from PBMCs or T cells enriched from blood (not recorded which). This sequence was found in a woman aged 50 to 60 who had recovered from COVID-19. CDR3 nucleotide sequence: TGTGCCAGCAGCCTAGGGGGGACAGGGGCCTCACCCCTCCACTTT. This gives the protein CASSLGGTGASPLHF.